The clone carrying this TCR beta chain occurred a few times. As yet, its antigen is unknown. This CDR3 contains 13 residues. Germline V gene data show CDR1 as DFQATT and CDR2 as SNEGSKA (reference sequence). Trimming shortened V by 0 bases and J by 6 bases, and 11 bases separated the two germline ends. This entry belongs to a study of response to subunit inactivated influenza vaccine. TCRdb called the RT-PCR reads again in MiXCR, with one record for every CDR3 protein. The table lists 170,000 or so distinct CDR3 sequences, around 10% of them singletons. Study-level points and caveats: The authors proposed limited new T cell recruitment per seasonal influenza vaccination.

The sequence was obtained from a man between 50 and 69 years old who received an inactivated influenza vaccine. The V call is TRBV20-1, the J call TRBJ1-2; D gene ambiguous. The source was CD8+ T cells sorted from PBMCs, collected less than 30 months after vaccination. The CDR3 nucleotides read TGCAGTGCTAGAGATCTTGGGGAGCATGGCTACACCTTC. It yields the protein CSARDLGEHGYTF.